This T cell receptor beta chain is from a study of tumor and adjacent non-tumor tissue in lung cancer. In the study overall: The cohort had about 12 adenocarcinoma, 2 squamous cell and 1 small cell patients.

No cell sorting was done before RNA was extracted from the tissue. The library came from three nested PCR rounds adapted from ARM-PCR protocols. TCRdb analysed the multiplex PCR reads with MiXCR anew, one entry per CDR3 protein. The data show tens of thousands of distinct CDR3 sequences, 60% seen once. In germline, CDR1 is KGHDR, CDR2 SFDVKD. The CDR3 runs 14 residues. In regard to this clonotype: Its antigen is still unknown. A read error may explain this, as a much larger clone is one base away.

Study-wide findings and caveats: In normal lung, the top 100 clones were significantly more dominant than in tumor.

This chain joins TRBV24-1 and TRBJ2-3; D tentatively reads TRBD1 or TRBD2 (6 bases each). The specimen was lung tumor tissue. This clonotype was obtained from a man aged 45-65 years with non-small cell lung cancer. The DNA for the CDR3 is TGTGCCACCAGTGATTCCGGGGGCACAGATATGCAGTATTTT. Protein: CATSDSGGTDMQYF.